This entry describes one T cell receptor beta chain. Sequence at one end of the junction differs from germline and may be a read error. The data derive from a study of blood T cell repertoires in COVID-19. Germline-derived CDR1 and CDR2 are GTSNPN and SVGIG (reference sequence). The CDR3 spans 14 residues. In the study's own analysis: Reference gene primer amplification in the assay estimated nucleated cell counts. Assay: immunoSEQ multiplex PCR; the TCRdb copy retains only in-frame clones and omits some. V and J calls and clone size follow that table, whereas D and trimming were derived from the DNA. The sample lists 90,000 to 120,000 clones; roughly 80% were seen once.

The specimen was peripheral blood. The receptor comes from a man aged 60 to 69 with acute or convalescent COVID-19. J is TRBJ2-2 and V is TRBV30; D unresolved. The CDR3 here is CAWSDQANSGELFF. The CDR3 coding sequence is TGTGCCTGGAGTGACCAGGCAAACAGCGGGGAGCTGTTTTTT.